This passage covers 7 T cell receptor beta chains from one sample sequenced in a study of cytomegalovirus exposure and HLA in healthy donors (dated by TCRdb to about 2017). Preparation of the library involved the immunoSEQ multiplex PCR assay. For the multiplex PCR, a mixture combining 60 forward primers for TCR Vbeta segments and 13 reverse primers for TCR Jbeta segments was used. TCRdb's version of the immuneACCESS table is confined to in-frame rearrangements and falls short of the full clone set. An unresolved V gene accounts for under half of the shortfall where checked; the remainder is of unknown origin. The sample contains approximately 89,000 clones, around 62% of them found a single time. Clones ranked in the top ten supply about 5.4% of the sample. The sequenced sample was PBMCs. These receptors all come from a young woman in good health and CMV-seropositive.

The gene calls are TRBV7-2 and TRBJ2-1; D possibly corresponds to TRBD2 (5 bases). The germline CDR1 and CDR2 sequences are SGHTA and FQGNSA. V lost 7 bases, J lost 5 bases, and 15 bases lay in between. The CDR3 is 14 residues long. The CDR3 bases are TGTGCCAGCAAGTTGATGGACTCTAACAATGAGCAGTTCTTC. Its translation is CASKLMDSNNEQFF.

The J gene is TRBJ1-1, the V gene TRBV9; tentative D call: TRBD1 (5 bases). With 0 bases removed from V and 7 bases from J, the gap between germline ends came to 19 bases. The V gene's germline CDR1 is SGDLS and CDR2 YYNGEE. The CDR3 covers 16 residues. The CDR3 protein is CASSVGARTGVREAFF. Written as DNA, the CDR3 is TGTGCCAGCAGCGTAGGGGCCCGTACAGGAGTCCGTGAAGCTTTCTTT.

This chain uses TRBV19 with TRBJ1-2, with no clear D. Looked up from germline, CDR1 is LNHDA and CDR2 is SQIVND (reference sequence). V lost 7 bases to trimming and J lost 3 bases, with 9 bases between them. The CDR3 consists of 12 residues. The CDR3 here is CASKMGDYGYTF. The CDR3 bases are TGTGCCAGTAAGATGGGAGACTATGGCTACACCTTC.

The chain is built from TRBV30 and TRBJ2-1; 7 nucleotides match TRBD2. V was pared by 0 bases and J by 9 bases, with 2 bases of the junction left unmatched. From germline, CDR1 is GTSNPN and CDR2 SVGIG (reference sequence). The CDR3 is 12 residues long. The CDR3 loop is CAWSVTSSEQFF. The CDR3 DNA reads as TGTGCCTGGAGTGTGACTAGCAGTGAGCAGTTCTTC.

The CDR3 reads CSVGSGTGPYEQYF. CDR3 sequence (DNA): TGCAGCGTGGGAAGCGGGACAGGGCCGTACGAGCAGTACTTC. The genes are TRBV29-1 and TRBJ2-5, with 9 bases identical to TRBD1. With the DNA end fitting TRBJ2-7 better, the J assignment may be wrong. This CDR3 is built from 14 residues. Germline V CDR1 and CDR2: SQVTM, ANQGSEA.

In this sample, this clone turned up once. This chain links TRBV9 with TRBJ2-3; no definite D call. The germline CDR1 and CDR2 sequences are SGDLS and YYNGEE. The CDR3 sequence is 14 residues long. V was clipped by 3 bases and J by 3 bases, with 11 bases between them. The CDR3 is CASSDSSRTDTQYF. The DNA for the CDR3 is TGTGCCAGCAGCGACAGCAGCAGGACAGATACGCAGTATTTT.

The rearrangement uses TRBV5-1 and TRBJ2-7; possibly TRBD1 for D (6 bases). Per the germline V gene, CDR1 is SGHRS and CDR2 is YFSETQ. This CDR3 comprises 15 residues. V was clipped by 0 bases and J by 4 bases, with 14 bases between them. DNA for the CDR3: TGCGCCAGCAGCTTGGAGCCCAGGGGAACGTACGAGCAGTACTTC. It specifies CASSLEPRGTYEQYF.